These 23 T cell receptor beta chains were all obtained from the same sample, sequenced in a study of high-grade serous ovarian cancer treatment subgroups. Tumor samples were taken before definitive surgery or chemotherapy. This table comes from immunoSEQ multiplex PCR, and its TCRdb copy is limited to in-frame clones, with some not included. The sample yields fewer than 7,000 clones, approximately 70% seen once. Sequencing was done on a sample of tumor tissue. These receptors were collected from a human donor with high-grade serous ovarian cancer.

This chain connects TRBV4-2 to TRBJ1-4, with TRBD1 matching 9 bases. V lost 8 bases, J lost 7 bases, and 11 bases stayed unmatched. This CDR3 is 15 amino acids long. Per the germline V gene, CDR1 is LGHNA and CDR2 is YNFKEQ. This CDR3 reads CASRSQDRGGEKLFF. The CDR3 nucleotides read TGTGCCAGCCGCTCTCAGGACAGGGGTGGTGAAAAACTGTTTTTT.

In its sample, this clone was seen once. V and J are TRBV5-5 and TRBJ1-5, with D maybe TRBD1 (6 bases). The V gene lost 4 bases and the J gene lost 4 bases, with 12 bases spanning the gap. CDR1 SGHKS and CDR2 YYEKEE come from the germline V gene (reference sequence). The CDR3 consists of 14 residues. The CDR3 DNA sequence: TGTGCCAGCAGCCCGGAGGGGGGTAATCAGCCCCAGCATTTT. Translating it yields CASSPEGGNQPQHF.

There are a few counts of this clone. The rearrangement joins TRBV18 to TRBJ2-3; TRBD2 aligns across 12 bases. Germline values: CDR1 KGHSH, CDR2 LQKENI. The V segment lost 6 bases and the J segment 1 base; nucleotides outside the gene matches: 8. The CDR3 consists of 17 residues. The CDR3 is CASSALAGGGGTDTQYF. The CDR3 DNA is TGTGCCAGCTCTGCCCTAGCGGGGGGGGGTGGCACAGATACGCAGTATTTT.

This clone was counted only a few times. The gene calls are TRBV18 and TRBJ1-2; D is undetermined. Germline CDR1 and CDR2: KGHSH and LQKENI. CDR3 length equals 16 residues. The V end was cut by 2 bases, the J end by 0 bases, with 13 bases between. In nucleotides, the CDR3 is TGTGCCAGCTCACCAAGTCGATTAGGGACTAACTATGGCTACACCTTC. This codes for CASSPSRLGTNYGYTF.

The rearrangement joins TRBV19 to TRBJ2-1; the D gene is possibly TRBD1 (6 bases). This CDR3 region has 18 residues. Trimming took 4 bases from V and 0 from J, leaving 19 bases between them. Germline values: CDR1 LNHDA, CDR2 SQIVND (reference sequence). This CDR3 is CASSTAKIQGYSYNEQFF. The CDR3 coding sequence is TGTGCCAGTAGTACAGCCAAAATCCAGGGGTACTCCTACAATGAGCAGTTCTTC.

The chain has TRBV4-2 and TRBJ1-2, with a possible D match to TRBD1 (5 bases). The ends were cut back, 0 bases at V and 5 bases at J, with 10 bases in the middle. Germline assignment: CDR1 LGHNA and CDR2 YNFKEQ. The CDR3 has 14 amino acids. CDR3 residues: CASSQDRAPYGYTF. As DNA, the CDR3 is TGTGCCAGCAGCCAAGACAGGGCCCCGTATGGCTACACCTTC.

The V and J genes are TRBV7-9 and TRBJ2-1; 12 bases match TRBD2. V was pared by 4 bases and J by 9 bases, with 13 bases of the junction left unmatched. Germline CDR1 SEHNR, CDR2 FQNEAQ (reference sequence). This CDR3 is 17 amino acids long. CDR3 in amino acids: CASSSTHGLAGLFEQFF. The CDR3 DNA reads TGTGCCAGCAGCTCCACACACGGACTAGCGGGGTTGTTTGAGCAGTTCTTC. Complete variable domain (other parts from reference TRBV7-9 and TRBJ2-1): DTGVSQNPRHKITKRGQNVTFRCDPISEHNRLYWYRQTLGQGPEFLTYFQNEAQLEKSRLLSDRFSAERPKGSFSTLEIQRTEQGDSAMYLCASSSTHGLAGLFEQFFGPGTRLTVL.

This clone was detected only a few times. The chain links TRBV5-6 to TRBJ2-7; 7 positions agree with TRBD2. J lost 2 bases, V lost 2 bases, and 7 bases had no gene match. The V gene's germline CDR1 is SGHDT and CDR2 YYEEEE. The CDR3 contains 15 residues. CDR3 in DNA: TGTGCCAGCAGCTTTGACCGGGGGGAAGCCTACGAGCAGTACTTC. Translation: CASSFDRGEAYEQYF.

This clone has just a few counts. The chain has TRBV28 and TRBJ2-7; TRBD1 agrees at 10 bases. The junction had 6 bases not matched to a gene; V was cut back by 5 bases and J by 5 bases. Germline V CDR1 and CDR2: MDHEN, SYDVKM. CDR3 length: 14 residues. The CDR3 spells CASSPRDRGDEQYF. The CDR3 DNA reads as TGTGCCAGCAGTCCCCGGGACAGGGGTGACGAGCAGTACTTC.

This chain connects TRBV19 to TRBJ2-2; 9 bases are shared with TRBD2. Germline CDR1 and CDR2: LNHDA and SQIVND (reference sequence). V lost 7 bases and J lost 3; bases outside the gene matches: 9. The CDR3 sequence is 16 residues long. The CDR3 is CASTGGLARYTGELFF. In DNA, the CDR3 is TGTGCCAGTACCGGAGGACTAGCGAGGTACACCGGGGAGCTGTTTTTT.

V gene TRBV2 combines with J gene TRBJ2-3, with TRBD2 identical over 10 bases. The CDR3 consists of 15 residues. CDR1 is SNHLY, CDR2 FYNNEI, per germline. V shed 11 bases and J 0 bases; nucleotides not matched to a gene: 8. The CDR3 nucleotides read TGTGCCGGCTCTAGCGGGGGCGCGAGCACAGATACGCAGTATTTT. Translating it yields CAGSSGGASTDTQYF.

On this clone: Relative to the germline gene, one junction end is altered; a read error may explain this. This sequence joins TRBV7-7 and TRBJ2-1; maybe TRBD1 (5 bases). CDR3 length: 15 amino acids. The germline CDR1 and CDR2 sequences are SSHAT and FNYEAQ (reference sequence). CDR3 loop: CASSLLEGDYNEQFF. CDR3 DNA: TGTGCTAGCAGCCTTCTAGAAGGGGATTACAATGAGCAGTTCTTC.

This chain connects TRBV5-4 to TRBJ1-2; the match to TRBD1 covers 10 bases. In germline, CDR1 is SGHNT, CDR2 YYREEE (reference sequence). The CDR3 is made up of 14 amino acids. With V trimmed by 2 bases and J by 5 bases, 3 bases remained unmatched. The DNA of the CDR3 is TGTGCCAGCAGCTTCGGGACAGGGGATTATGGCTACACCTTC. It translates to CASSFGTGDYGYTF.

The V call is TRBV5-1, the J call TRBJ1-1; D is possibly TRBD1 (6 bases). The ends were cut back, 0 bases at V and 6 bases at J, with 18 bases in the middle. The CDR3 runs 16 residues. The germline V gene encodes CDR1 SGHRS and CDR2 YFSETQ. CDR3 amino acids: CASSLDNQNRAAEAFF. CDR3 in DNA: TGCGCCAGCAGCTTGGATAACCAAAACAGGGCCGCTGAAGCTTTCTTT. Full variable domain (missing parts from reference TRBV5-1 and TRBJ1-1): KAGVTQTPRYLIKTRGQQVTLSCSPISGHRSVSWYQQTPGQGLQFLFEYFSETQRNKGNFPGRFSGRQFSNSRSEMNVSTLELGDSALYLCASSLDNQNRAAEAFFGQGTRLTVV.

The V call is TRBV7-6, the J call TRBJ1-2, with TRBD1 matching over 8 bases. The V and J ends lost 7 bases and 0 bases, in that order; junction bases with no gene match: 10. CDR3 length: 16 residues. CDR1 SGHVS and CDR2 FNYEAQ come from the germline V gene. Written as DNA, the CDR3 is TGTGCCAGCACTAGGCAGGGGGCGCAGGCTAACTATGGCTACACCTTC. This translates into CASTRQGAQANYGYTF.

V usage is TRBV6-5 and J usage is TRBJ1-4, with D possibly being TRBD1 (5 bases). Germline CDR1 MNHEY, CDR2 SVGAGI. The CDR3 covers 15 residues. V gave up 6 bases and J gave up 6 bases, with 17 bases separating them. The CDR3 DNA follows: TGTGCCAGCAGCAACCCGGGGGTGAGCGATGAAAAACTGTTTTTT. Its translation is CASSNPGVSDEKLFF.

The chain has TRBV5-1 and TRBJ1-1, with D unclear. The CDR3 totals 15 residues. Trimming stripped 4 bases from V and 4 bases from J, with 17 bases between. Germline-derived CDR1 and CDR2 are SGHRS and YFSETQ. The CDR3 is CASSPLGEPSTEAFF. The CDR3 DNA reads as TGCGCCAGCAGCCCCCTGGGAGAACCTTCCACTGAAGCTTTCTTT. Supplemented by reference TRBV5-1 and TRBJ1-1, the full variable domain reads KAGVTQTPRYLIKTRGQQVTLSCSPISGHRSVSWYQQTPGQGLQFLFEYFSETQRNKGNFPGRFSGRQFSNSRSEMNVSTLELGDSALYLCASSPLGEPSTEAFFGQGTRLTVV.

The genes are TRBV7-2 and TRBJ2-1; 7 bases are shared with TRBD1. V shed 5 bases and J 0 bases; nucleotides not matched to a gene: 7. Germline V gene sequence: CDR1 SGHTA, CDR2 FQGNSA. This CDR3 spans 16 amino acids. This CDR3 reads CASSAAGGSSYNEQFF. DNA for the CDR3: TGTGCCAGCAGCGCCGCAGGGGGAAGCTCCTACAATGAGCAGTTCTTC.

The chain is built from TRBV7-9 and TRBJ2-1; weak D call: TRBD1 (6 bases). V was clipped by 8 bases and J by 9 bases, with 20 bases between them. Germline lookup yields CDR1 SEHNR and CDR2 FQNEAQ (reference sequence). This CDR3 comprises 14 residues. Here the CDR3 reads CASEITGSVLEQFF. The CDR3 region has the DNA TGTGCCAGCGAGATAACAGGGAGTGTCCTTGAGCAGTTCTTC.

V is TRBV14 and J is TRBJ1-1; 7 bases map to TRBD1. The CDR3 is 16 residues long. Trimming cost V 4 bases and J 1 base; bases outside gene matches: 9. Germline CDR1 reads SGHDN; CDR2 reads FVKESK. CDR3 amino acids: CASSRDRRAGNTEAFF. DNA for the CDR3: TGTGCCAGCAGCCGGGACAGACGGGCGGGGAACACTGAAGCTTTCTTT.

V is TRBV7-2 and J is TRBJ2-7; D possibly matches TRBD1 or TRBD2 (5 bases each). Trimming pared 6 bases from V and 3 bases from J, leaving 15 bases between. The length of the CDR3 is 14 residues. Germline-derived CDR1 and CDR2 are SGHTA and FQGNSA. CDR3 sequence reads: CASRLGTALYEQYF. In DNA form, the CDR3 reads TGTGCCAGCAGATTGGGGACGGCTCTCTACGAGCAGTACTTC.

On this clone itself: A read error may explain this, as a much larger clone is one base away. The chain combines TRBV30 with TRBJ1-5; weak D call: TRBD1 (5 bases). The V end lost 1 base, the J end lost 11 bases, and 12 bases lay between the germline ends. Germline lookup yields CDR1 GTSNPN and CDR2 SVGIG (reference sequence). This CDR3 is built from 12 residues. The CDR3 DNA sequence: TGTGCCTGGAGTGCCAGACAGTTGGCCCAGCATTTT. This translates into CAWSARQLAQHF.

This clone was detected only a few times. The CDR3 sequence is CASSPVRANTEAFF. CDR3 coding DNA: TGTGCCAGCAGCCCCGTGAGGGCCAACACTGAAGCTTTCTTT. V usage is TRBV11-2 and J usage is TRBJ1-1; D gene ambiguous. From germline, CDR1 is SGHAT and CDR2 FQNNGV. Deletions cut 5 bases from V and 2 bases from J, with 12 bases between. The CDR3 covers 14 residues.